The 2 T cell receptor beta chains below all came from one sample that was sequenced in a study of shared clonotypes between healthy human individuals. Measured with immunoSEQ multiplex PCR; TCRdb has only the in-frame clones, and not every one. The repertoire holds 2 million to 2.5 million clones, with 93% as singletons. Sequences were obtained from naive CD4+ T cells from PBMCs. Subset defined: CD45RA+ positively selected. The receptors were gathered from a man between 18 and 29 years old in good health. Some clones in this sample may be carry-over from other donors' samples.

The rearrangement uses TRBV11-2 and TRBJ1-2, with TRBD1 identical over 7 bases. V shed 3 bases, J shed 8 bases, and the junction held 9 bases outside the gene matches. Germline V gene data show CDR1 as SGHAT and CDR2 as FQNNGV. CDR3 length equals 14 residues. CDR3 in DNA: TGTGCCAGCAGCTTCTTCGGGACAGTGCAGGGCTACACCTTC. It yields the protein CASSFFGTVQGYTF.

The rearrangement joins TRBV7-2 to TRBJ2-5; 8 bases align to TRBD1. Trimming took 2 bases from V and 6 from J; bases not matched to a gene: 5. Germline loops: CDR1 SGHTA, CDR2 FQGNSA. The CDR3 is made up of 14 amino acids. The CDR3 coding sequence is TGTGCCAGCAGCTTACTAGGACAGGGCAAGACCCAGTACTTC. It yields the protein CASSLLGQGKTQYF.